The 16 T cell receptor beta chains listed next were all sequenced from one sample in a study of response to subunit inactivated influenza vaccine. Using its own MiXCR run on the RT-PCR reads, TCRdb lists one record per CDR3 protein. The sample includes more than 450,000 distinct CDR3 sequences, approximately 10% seen only once; the top ten take approximately 11%. These data were also reused for a study on T cells expressing NK-cell markers. This second study notes: Libraries used 5'RACE template switching adding universal primer site and UMIs.

Sample: PBMCs from blood, taken on the day of vaccination. The receptors come from a man aged 50-60 years who received an inactivated influenza vaccine.

The genes are TRBV20-1 and TRBJ1-5; 10 nucleotides match TRBD1. Trimming at V came to 5 bases and at J to 4 bases, leaving 2 bases not matched to a gene. This CDR3 contains 13 residues. The germline CDR1 and CDR2 sequences are DFQATT and SNEGSKA (reference sequence). CDR3 protein: CSAVGQGNQPQHF. DNA for the CDR3: TGCAGTGCTGTGGGACAGGGGAATCAGCCCCAGCATTTT.

J is TRBJ1-1 and V is TRBV3-1; maybe TRBD1 (6 bases). Germline loops: CDR1 LGHDT, CDR2 YNNKEL (reference sequence). V gave up 1 base and J gave up 5 bases, with 11 bases separating them. This CDR3 is 14 amino acids long. The CDR3 DNA reads as TGTGCCAGCAGCCAAGTACAGGGAAGGACTGAAGCTTTCTTT. Translation gives CASSQVQGRTEAFF. Using reference TRBV3-1 and TRBJ1-1 for the parts outside the CDR3, the full variable domain is DTAVSQTPKYLVTQMGNDKSIKCEQNLGHDTMYWYKQDSKKFLKIMFSYNNKELIINETVPNRFSPKSPDKAHLNLHINSLELGDSAVYFCASSQVQGRTEAFFGQGTRLTVV.

Only a few counts were recorded for this clonotype. The V and J genes are TRBV5-6 and TRBJ2-7, with a tentative D call TRBD2 (6 bases). The CDR3 runs 15 residues. Trimming stripped 3 bases from V and 2 bases from J, with 15 bases between. Germline V gives CDR1 SGHDT, CDR2 YYEEEE. CDR3 amino acids: CASSSRGGLAYEQYF. The CDR3 DNA follows: TGTGCCAGCAGCTCGCGCGGAGGGCTCGCCTACGAGCAGTACTTC.

The chain employs TRBV7-2 and TRBJ2-5; 7 nucleotides match TRBD1. V shed 5 bases and J 6 bases; nucleotides not matched to a gene: 6. The length of the CDR3 is 13 residues. Germline CDR1 is SGHTA and CDR2 is FQGNSA. CDR3 nucleotide sequence: TGTGCCAGCAGCGACCGACAGGGTCAGACCCAGTACTTC. This sequence encodes CASSDRQGQTQYF.

The genes are TRBV18 and TRBJ2-1, with D perhaps matching TRBD1 (5 bases). V gave up 9 bases and J gave up 6 bases, with 12 bases separating them. Germline CDR1 reads KGHSH; CDR2 reads LQKENI. The CDR3 contains 12 residues. This CDR3 is CASETGGNEQFF. The CDR3 nucleotides are TGTGCCAGTGAAACAGGCGGCAATGAGCAGTTCTTC.

This clonotype was counted at least ten times. The chain recombines TRBV28 with TRBJ1-1; weak D call: TRBD1 (5 bases). Trimming cost V 4 bases and J 1 base, with 16 bases left between them. CDR1 MDHEN and CDR2 SYDVKM come from the germline V gene. This CDR3 has 16 residues. The CDR3 DNA reads as TGTGCCAGCAGTTCAAGCGGGGGTGTCCCGAACACTGAAGCTTTCTTT. It codes for CASSSSGGVPNTEAFF.

This clonotype was seen a few times. This chain joins TRBV7-2 and TRBJ2-2, with D possibly matching TRBD1 (6 bases). Germline-derived CDR1 and CDR2 are SGHTA and FQGNSA. Trimming removed 5 bases at V and 6 bases at J, with 16 bases between. The CDR3 length is 15 residues. The CDR3 bases are TGTGCCAGCAGCCCCAGACCACAGGGAGCCGGGGAGCTGTTTTTT. Encoded protein: CASSPRPQGAGELFF.

Many counts were recorded for this clonotype. This sequence joins TRBV3-1 and TRBJ2-2; D call uncertain. Germline values: CDR1 LGHDT, CDR2 YNNKEL (reference sequence). The germline V and J ends were trimmed by 4 bases and 1 base, with 10 bases remaining between them. CDR3 length: 15 residues. CDR3 sequence reads: CASSPAYWNTGELFF. The CDR3 DNA reads TGTGCCAGCAGCCCAGCGTACTGGAACACCGGGGAGCTGTTTTTT.

V usage is TRBV20-1 and J usage is TRBJ2-3, with 7 bases matching TRBD1. In germline, CDR1 is DFQATT, CDR2 SNEGSKA (reference sequence). The CDR3 extends over 17 amino acids. With 1 base clipped from V and 1 base from J, the junction kept 11 bases outside the gene matches. CDR3 bases: TGCAGTGCTAGAGGCCTGACAGGGTCCTTTCGCACAGATACGCAGTATTTT. It translates to CSARGLTGSFRTDTQYF.

This chain joins TRBV6-1 and TRBJ2-7; 7 nucleotides align to TRBD2. This CDR3 spans 14 amino acids. The V gene's germline CDR1 is MNHNS and CDR2 SASEGT. Germline trimming cut 5 bases from V and 4 bases from J; bases unmatched to any gene: 8. CDR3 nucleotides: TGTGCCAGCAGTCCTGCGGGAGCCAGGTACGAGCAGTACTTC. It codes for CASSPAGARYEQYF.

Only a few counts were recorded for this clonotype. This sequence joins TRBV12-3 or TRBV12-4 and TRBJ2-3; D is perhaps TRBD1 (6 bases). CDR3 length: 14 amino acids. The V end was cut by 5 bases, the J end by 1 base, with 10 bases between. The CDR3 loop is CASSLRTGTDTQYF. The CDR3 DNA reads as TGTGCCAGCAGTCTTAGGACAGGCACAGATACGCAGTATTTT.

V gene TRBV5-1 combines with J gene TRBJ2-2; D might be TRBD1 (6 bases). The CDR3 covers 14 residues. V lost 4 bases, J lost 6 bases, and 13 bases lay in between. Germline assignment: CDR1 SGHRS and CDR2 YFSETQ. The CDR3 is CASSDTGHAGELFF. The CDR3 DNA follows: TGCGCCAGCAGCGACACAGGGCACGCCGGGGAGCTGTTTTTT.

This clonotype was recorded a few times. This rearrangement joins TRBV12-3 or TRBV12-4 to TRBJ1-2; D unclear. The V end lost 0 bases, the J end lost 3 bases, and 5 bases lay between the germline ends. This CDR3 region has 13 residues. For the CDR3, the DNA is TGTGCCAGCAGTTTAGCGCAATACTATGGCTACACCTTC. Translating gives CASSLAQYYGYTF.

This rearrangement joins TRBV5-5 to TRBJ2-7, with 13 bases aligning to TRBD2. Germline loops: CDR1 SGHKS, CDR2 YYEKEE (reference sequence). The CDR3 consists of 15 residues. The junction had 8 bases not matched to a gene; V was cut back by 4 bases and J by 7 bases. The CDR3, as DNA: TGTGCCAGCAGCGACGGACTAGCGGGAGTTGGTGAGCAGTACTTC. This codes for CASSDGLAGVGEQYF. The full variable domain, completed using reference TRBV5-5 and TRBJ2-7, is DAGVTQSPTHLIKTRGQQVTLRCSPISGHKSVSWYQQVLGQGPQFIFQYYEKEERGRGNFPDRFSARQFPNYSSELNVNALLLGDSALYLCASSDGLAGVGEQYFGPGTRLTVT.

V gene TRBV5-1 combines with J gene TRBJ2-2, with 11 bases identical to TRBD1. The germline CDR1 and CDR2 sequences are SGHRS and YFSETQ. The CDR3 consists of 16 residues. V trimming: 5 bases; J trimming: 6 bases; junction bases outside the gene matches: 9. In DNA form, the CDR3 reads TGCGCCAGCAGACAAGGGACAGGGGGGTATCCCGGGGAGCTGTTTTTT. Protein sequence: CASRQGTGGYPGELFF.

There are a few counts of this clonotype. The gene calls are TRBV27 and TRBJ2-7; 8 bases match TRBD2. Germline trimming cut 6 bases from V and 7 bases from J; bases unmatched to any gene: 14. CDR1 MNHEY and CDR2 SMNVEV come from the germline V gene (reference sequence). The CDR3 spans 15 residues. CDR3 region: CASSPWGTSRGEQYF. The CDR3 DNA is TGTGCCAGCAGCCCATGGGGGACTAGTCGGGGAGAGCAGTACTTC.